The clone carrying this T cell receptor (beta chain) was detected once. No antigen is known for it. Per germline, CDR1 SQVTM and CDR2 ANQGSEA. This CDR3 comprises 14 residues. V lost 7 bases and J lost 1; bases outside the gene matches: 8. Constant-region reverse primers amplified full-length variable regions, followed by semi-nested Nested Universal Primer A PCR. TCRdb analysed the 5' RACE reads with MiXCR anew, one entry per CDR3 protein. Among just under 65,000 distinct CDR3 sequences listed, about 20% were seen once. Study findings and constraints: The larger-cohort validation was restricted to a single TCR beta V-J rearrangement rather than whole repertoires.

This clonotype was sampled from a female donor with breast cancer. The rearrangement links TRBV29-1 to TRBJ2-3, with 7 nucleotides matching TRBD2. Sequenced input: memory CD4+ T cells sorted from a lymph node. Indicated subset: memory CD4+ T cells, CD4+CD45RO+CD25-. The CDR3, as DNA: TGCAGCGATGGCCACGCGGGAGGCACAGATACGCAGTATTTT. This encodes CSDGHAGGTDTQYF.